This paragraph covers one TCR beta chain sequence. This clonotype was seen a few times. Its target antigen remains unknown. No quality values exist for individual bases; no much larger clone is one base distant. Library preparation was by PCR. TCRdb lists the instrument as Illumina HiSeq 2500. Molecular barcoding was employed in the preparation of TCR libraries, with unique molecular identifiers being used to normalize TCRbeta repertoire quantification. TCRdb ran its own pipeline on the public reads, namely fastp trimming at Q25 and MiXCR clone calling, and kept in-frame beta chains. Duplicate CDR3 protein sequences are folded into a single record with the most common DNA and genes. The sample records around 370,000 distinct CDR3 sequences, 15% to 20% of which are singletons. Around 38% of the sample rests with the top ten. This sample was included in a study of T-cell reconstitution after alpha-beta-depleted transplantation in children (dated by TCRdb to about 2016). The study in broad terms: The study quantitatively tracked T-cell immune reconstitution after TCRalphabeta/CD19-depleted allogeneic hematopoietic cell transplantation in children using TCR repertoire profiling. Study-level results and caveats: About two months after transplant, the apparently early recovery of alphabetaT-cell counts reportedly depended on just several hundred clones that had expanded rapidly and came from non-depleted graft cells. In some patients, the high TCRbeta diversity seen at day 60 was put down to recipient T cells and intrathymic progenitors that had survived conditioning. Over the following months the frequencies of hyperexpanded clones went down, and after one year T-cell counts and TCRbeta diversity were mostly credited to newly produced T cells.

What the treatment or condition label conveys for this sample: allogeneic hematopoietic cell transplantation with graft depleted of TCRalphabeta T cells and CD19 B cells. The transplant recipients were children given TCRalphabeta/CD19-depleted allogeneic hematopoietic cell grafts. The cysteine opens and the phenylalanine closes a CDR3 of 15 amino acids. The entry retains the CDR3 DNA only, 45 bases that are in frame from base 1. Taken from the germline V gene, the CDR1 and CDR2 loops are SGHRS and YFSETQ. Trimming removed 0 bases from V and 6 bases from J, leaving 12 bases between the germline ends.

The source material was PBMCs, mostly from graft donor cells, sampled 360 days after TCRalphabeta/CD19-depleted stem cell transplant. The chain is assembled from TRBV5-1 and TRBJ2-2, with TRBD1 perhaps the D gene, on 5 matching bases. This clonotype originated in a male patient aged 2-10 years who had a stem cell transplant for acute lymphoblastic leukemia, so the T cells may come from the graft donor. The DNA sequence is given as TGCGCCAGCAGCTTGGTTGGCAGGGCGGCCGGGGAGCTGTTTTTT. This gives the protein CASSLVGRAAGELFF.